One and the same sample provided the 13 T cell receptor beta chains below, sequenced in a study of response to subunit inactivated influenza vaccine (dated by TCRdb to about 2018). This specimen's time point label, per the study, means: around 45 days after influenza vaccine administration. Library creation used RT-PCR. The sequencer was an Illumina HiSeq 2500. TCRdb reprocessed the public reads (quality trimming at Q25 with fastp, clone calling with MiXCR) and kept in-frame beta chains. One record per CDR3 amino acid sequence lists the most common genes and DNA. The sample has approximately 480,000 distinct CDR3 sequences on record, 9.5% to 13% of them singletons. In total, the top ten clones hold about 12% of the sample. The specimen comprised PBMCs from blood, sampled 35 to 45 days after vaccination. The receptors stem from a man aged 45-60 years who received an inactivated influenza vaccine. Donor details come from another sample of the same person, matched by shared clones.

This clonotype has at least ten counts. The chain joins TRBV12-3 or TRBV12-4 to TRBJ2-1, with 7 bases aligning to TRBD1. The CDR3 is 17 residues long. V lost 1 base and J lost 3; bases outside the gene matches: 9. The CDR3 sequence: CASSLGRDSENYNEQFF. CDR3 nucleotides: TGTGCCAGCAGTTTAGGCAGGGACAGTGAGAACTACAATGAGCAGTTCTTC.

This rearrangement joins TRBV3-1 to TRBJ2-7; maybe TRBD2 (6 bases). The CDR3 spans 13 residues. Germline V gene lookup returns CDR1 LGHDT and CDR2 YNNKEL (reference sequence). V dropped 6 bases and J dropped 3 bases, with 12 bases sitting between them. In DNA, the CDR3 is TGTGCCAGCAGTCGCGGGACGCTCTACGAGCAGTACTTC. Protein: CASSRGTLYEQYF.

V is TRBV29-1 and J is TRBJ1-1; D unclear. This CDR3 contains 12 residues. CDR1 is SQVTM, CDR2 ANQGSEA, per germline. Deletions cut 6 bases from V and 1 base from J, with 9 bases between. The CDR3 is CSVVRENTEAFF. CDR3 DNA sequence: TGCAGCGTGGTAAGGGAGAACACTGAAGCTTTCTTT.

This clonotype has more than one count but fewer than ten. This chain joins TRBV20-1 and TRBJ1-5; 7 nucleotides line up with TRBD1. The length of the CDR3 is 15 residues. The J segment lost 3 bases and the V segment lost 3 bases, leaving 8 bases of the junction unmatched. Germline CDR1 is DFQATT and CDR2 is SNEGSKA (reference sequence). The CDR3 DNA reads TGCAGTGCTAGCCGCGAGGGGGCCTCCAATCAGCCCCAGCATTTT. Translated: CSASREGASNQPQHF.

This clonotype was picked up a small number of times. The CDR3, as DNA: TGTGCCAGCAGCCACAGGGTTTCTGTCACTGAAGCTTTCTTT. Residues: CASSHRVSVTEAFF. The chain has TRBV7-9 and TRBJ1-1; TRBD1 might be the D (6 bases). The CDR3 loop spans 14 amino acids. V lost 5 bases to trimming and J lost 4 bases, with 14 bases between them. The V gene's germline CDR1 is SEHNR and CDR2 FQNEAQ (reference sequence).

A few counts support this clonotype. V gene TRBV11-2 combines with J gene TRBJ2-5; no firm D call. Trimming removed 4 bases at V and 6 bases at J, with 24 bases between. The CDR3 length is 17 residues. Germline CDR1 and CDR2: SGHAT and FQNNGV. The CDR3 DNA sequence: TGTGCCAGCAGCTCTAGGTCCCTGGGCACCACCCCAAAGACCCAGTACTTC. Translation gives CASSSRSLGTTPKTQYF. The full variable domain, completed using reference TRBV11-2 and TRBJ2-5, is EAGVAQSPRYKIIEKRQSVAFWCNPISGHATLYWYQQILGQGPKLLIQFQNNGVVDDSQLPKDRFSAERLKGVDSTLKIQPAKLEDSAVYLCASSSRSLGTTPKTQYFGPGTRLLVL.

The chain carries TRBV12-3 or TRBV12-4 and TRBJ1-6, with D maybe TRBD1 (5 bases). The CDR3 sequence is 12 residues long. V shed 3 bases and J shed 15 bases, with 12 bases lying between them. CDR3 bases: TGTGCCAGCAGTTTTGGGGGGAAGGTCCTCCACTTT. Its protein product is CASSFGGKVLHF.

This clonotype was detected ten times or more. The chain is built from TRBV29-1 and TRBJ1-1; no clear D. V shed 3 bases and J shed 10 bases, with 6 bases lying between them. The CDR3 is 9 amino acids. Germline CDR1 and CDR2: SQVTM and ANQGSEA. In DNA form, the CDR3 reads TGCAGCGTTGACCCGGGAGCTTTCTTT. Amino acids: CSVDPGAFF.

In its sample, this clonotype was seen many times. The CDR3 nucleotides are TGCGCCAGCAGAGCAGATGGACAGCCGAACACTGAAGCTTTCTTT. Translating it yields CASRADGQPNTEAFF. The chain links TRBV5-1 to TRBJ1-1; TRBD1 is a possible D gene (6 bases). The CDR3 runs 15 residues. Looked up from germline, CDR1 is SGHRS and CDR2 is YFSETQ. V dropped 5 bases and J dropped 1 base, with 15 bases sitting between them.

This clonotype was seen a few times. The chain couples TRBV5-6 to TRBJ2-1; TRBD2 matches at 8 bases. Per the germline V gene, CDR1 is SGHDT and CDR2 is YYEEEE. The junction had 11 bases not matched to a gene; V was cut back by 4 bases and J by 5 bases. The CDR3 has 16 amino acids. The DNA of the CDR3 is TGTGCCAGCAGCCGAGGTGTCGGCGGGAGGAACAATGAGCAGTTCTTC. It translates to CASSRGVGGRNNEQFF.

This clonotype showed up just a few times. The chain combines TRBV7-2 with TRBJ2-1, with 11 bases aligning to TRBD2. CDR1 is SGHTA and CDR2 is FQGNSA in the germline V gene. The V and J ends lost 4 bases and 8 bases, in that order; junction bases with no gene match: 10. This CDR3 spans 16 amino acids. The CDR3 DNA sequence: TGTGCCAGCAGCTACTTAGCGGGGGGGCGACAAGATGAGCAGTTCTTC. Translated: CASSYLAGGRQDEQFF.

In nucleotides, the CDR3 is TGTGCCTATCGGGTACAGGGGATCACCGGGGAGCTGTTTTTT. Protein: CAYRVQGITGELFF. The chain employs TRBV7-9 and TRBJ2-2; 7 bases map to TRBD1. Germline trimming cut 11 bases from V and 4 bases from J; bases unmatched to any gene: 10. The CDR3 consists of 14 residues. The germline V gene encodes CDR1 SEHNR and CDR2 FQNEAQ (reference sequence).

CDR3 coding DNA: TGTGCCAGCACCCTACTGCAGGCGGATACGCAGTATTTT. This gives the protein CASTLLQADTQYF. The chain uses TRBV7-2 and TRBJ2-3, with D unresolved. The ends were cut back, 7 bases at V and 6 bases at J, with 14 bases in the middle. The CDR3 is 13 residues long. Germline CDR1 is SGHTA and CDR2 is FQGNSA.